The rows below give T cell receptor beta chains drawn from one sample of a study of T cells in Graves' hyperthyroidism and ophthalmopathy. MiXCR, run by TCRdb on the multiplex PCR reads, gives a single entry per CDR3 protein. Found here are 300,000 to 450,000 distinct CDR3 sequences, around 14% of them singletons; the top ten hold approximately 11%. The material sequenced was blood. These receptors originate from a woman between 55 and 75 years old with Graves' hyperthyroidism. Both conserved end residues are part of each CDR3. D genes are given only for firm matches. The size of a clone is reported for some rows only, either as once, few or many, or as a class for expanded clones.

CASSLQGSEAFF TGTGCCAGCAGCTTGCAGGGGTCTGAAGCTTTCTTT TRBV11-3 . TRBJ1-1 many
CASSPAGLAGTDTQYF TGTGCCAGCAGCCCAGCCGGGCTAGCGGGAACAGATACGCAGTATTTT TRBV11-2 TRBD2 TRBJ2-3 many
CASSLGTSGKADTQYF TGCGCCAGCAGCTTGGGGACTAGCGGGAAAGCAGATACGCAGTATTTT TRBV5-1 TRBD2 TRBJ2-3 many
CSVPGQTDQETQYF TGCAGCGTACCGGGACAGACAGACCAAGAGACCCAGTACTTC TRBV29-1 TRBD1 TRBJ2-5 many
CASSSGTSGSGEQYF TGTGCCAGCAGTTCCGGGACTAGCGGGAGTGGCGAGCAGTACTTC TRBV27 TRBD2 TRBJ2-7 many
CASSLRGGEIDGYTF TGTGCCAGCAGCTTAAGAGGGGGCGAAATAGATGGCTACACCTTC TRBV7-9 TRBD1 TRBJ1-2 many
CASTLAGETQYF TGTGCCAGCACTCTGGCTGGAGAGACCCAGTACTTC TRBV2 . TRBJ2-5 many
CATSREGRAGTQYF TGTGCCACCAGCAGAGAGGGCCGGGCCGGGACCCAGTACTTC TRBV15 . TRBJ2-5 .
CASSGAGREDNEQFF TGTGCCAGCTCAGGAGCCGGGAGGGAGGACAATGAGCAGTTCTTC TRBV18 TRBD2 TRBJ2-1 many
CATSDPRQGLSGELFF TGTGCCACCAGTGATCCGAGACAGGGGCTTTCCGGGGAGCTGTTTTTT TRBV24-1 TRBD1 TRBJ2-2 .
CASSLERLTEAFF TGTGCCAGCAGCTTAGAGCGTCTCACTGAAGCTTTCTTT TRBV13 . TRBJ1-1 .
CASSFRAGWGLAGRNEQFF TGTGCCAGCAGTTTCCGGGCGGGGTGGGGACTAGCGGGACGGAATGAGCAGTTCTTC TRBV28 TRBD2 TRBJ2-1 .
CASSFGLASDEQFF TGTGCCAGCAGCTTTGGACTAGCAAGCGATGAGCAGTTCTTC TRBV7-3 TRBD2 TRBJ2-1 many
CASSQGVVVENEQFF TGTGCCAGCAGCCAAGGCGTAGTGGTAGAGAATGAGCAGTTCTTC TRBV3-1 . TRBJ2-1 many
CASSPPDRGGKNIQYF TGTGCCAGCAGTCCGCCGGACAGGGGAGGCAAAAACATTCAGTACTTC TRBV27 TRBD1 TRBJ2-4 .
CASIERDRGNEQFF TGTGCCAGCATCGAGAGGGACAGGGGCAATGAGCAGTTCTTC TRBV27 TRBD1 TRBJ2-1 many
CASSSVRDRGSYEQYF TGCGCCAGCAGCTCGGTCCGGGACAGGGGTTCCTACGAGCAGTACTTC TRBV5-1 TRBD1 TRBJ2-7 many
CASSQVDSGTTPNEQYF TGTGCCAGCAGCCAAGTGGATAGCGGGACCACGCCAAACGAGCAGTACTTC TRBV3-1 TRBD2 TRBJ2-7 few
CASSESRLGRDTQYF TGCGCCAGCAGTGAGTCGAGGCTGGGACGGGATACGCAGTATTTT TRBV10-1 . TRBJ2-3 many
CASGTGTQPQHF TGTGCCAGCGGCACGGGAACCCAGCCCCAGCATTTT TRBV6-1 . TRBJ1-5 many